These 21 T cell receptor beta chains were sequenced from one sample in a study of low-dose radiotherapy and immunotherapy resistance in tumors. Time point here: before trial treatment. For amplifying TCRs, the PCR ran for around 20 cycles with Phusion, which was used together with a constant-region primer and the adapter on the V primers. TCRdb analysed the reads with MiXCR anew, one entry per CDR3 protein. The table records some 45,000 distinct CDR3 sequences, about 10% of them present only once. Sequenced here: PBMCs, sampled before treatment. The receptors shown here come from a female donor with ovarian cancer.

This clonotype was observed many times. CDR3 amino acids: CSARITGELFF. CDR3 DNA: TGCAGTGCTAGAATCACCGGGGAGCTGTTTTTT. The rearrangement uses TRBV20-1 and TRBJ2-2; D not resolved. V was cut by 2 bases and J by 4 bases, with 2 bases left in between. The CDR3 spans 11 residues. CDR1 and CDR2 from the germline V gene are DFQATT and SNEGSKA (reference sequence).

This clonotype appeared many times. The chain recombines TRBV5-1 with TRBJ2-1, with a possible D match to TRBD2 (6 bases). This CDR3 has 13 residues. Trimming removed 3 bases at V and 15 bases at J, with 19 bases between. CDR1 is SGHRS, CDR2 YFSETQ, per germline. This CDR3 is CASSSLPLALGFF. The CDR3 bases are TGCGCCAGCAGCTCCTTACCCCTAGCGTTGGGGTTCTTC.

In this sample, this clonotype turned up many times. V usage is TRBV20-1 and J usage is TRBJ2-1, with 10 nucleotides matching TRBD2. The CDR3 contains 15 residues. Trimming cost V 3 bases and J 5 bases; bases outside gene matches: 7. Germline V gives CDR1 DFQATT, CDR2 SNEGSKA (reference sequence). The CDR3 nucleotides are TGCAGTGCTAGGTTGGTGGGGACTAGCGACAATGAGCAGTTCTTC. Translating it yields CSARLVGTSDNEQFF.

This clonotype was recorded at least ten times. The gene calls are TRBV14 and TRBJ2-2; perhaps TRBD1 as D (6 bases). Per germline, CDR1 SGHDN and CDR2 FVKESK. Trimming removed 4 bases at V and 7 bases at J, with 19 bases between. The CDR3 is 16 residues long. CDR3 bases: TGTGCCAGCAGCCGACAAAGAACAGGGATGGTCGGGGAGCTGTTTTTT. Residues: CASSRQRTGMVGELFF.

There are many counts of this clonotype. The V and J genes are TRBV20-1 and TRBJ2-7; D unclear. The length of the CDR3 is 12 residues. Per germline, CDR1 DFQATT and CDR2 SNEGSKA (reference sequence). Trimming stripped 6 bases from V and 2 bases from J, with 11 bases between. The CDR3 sequence: CSAETQTYEQYF. For the CDR3, the DNA is TGCAGTGCAGAGACTCAGACCTACGAGCAGTACTTC.

This clonotype was found many times. V and J are TRBV29-1 and TRBJ1-2; D uncertain. Germline lookup yields CDR1 SQVTM and CDR2 ANQGSEA. CDR3 size: 11 residues. The V and J ends lost 2 bases and 4 bases respectively, with 5 bases between them. CDR3 sequence: CSVESAYGYTF. As DNA, the CDR3 is TGCAGCGTTGAATCGGCCTATGGCTACACCTTC.

This clonotype occurred many times. The chain is built from TRBV27 and TRBJ1-4; D gene ambiguous. The V and J ends lost 5 bases and 8 bases respectively, with 12 bases between them. CDR1 is MNHEY and CDR2 is SMNVEV in the germline V gene (reference sequence). The CDR3 consists of 13 residues. The chain's CDR3 is CASSPSQAEKLFF. The CDR3 bases are TGTGCCAGCAGTCCCAGTCAGGCCGAAAAACTGTTTTTT.

Many counts were recorded for this clonotype. The chain is built from TRBV9 and TRBJ2-1; D could derive from TRBD1 or TRBD2 (5 bases each). This CDR3 is built from 15 residues. Between the trimmed V and J ends, which lost 1 base and 2 bases, there was a span of 10 bases. Per the germline V gene, CDR1 is SGDLS and CDR2 is YYNGEE. The CDR3 loop reads CASSVPRGAYNEQFF. CDR3 coding DNA: TGTGCCAGCAGCGTACCAAGAGGGGCCTACAATGAGCAGTTCTTC.

In this sample, this clonotype turned up a few times. The rearrangement uses TRBV6-5 and TRBJ2-7; 8 nucleotides match TRBD1. The CDR3 loop spans 13 amino acids. Trimming took 7 bases from V and 6 from J; bases not matched to a gene: 8. CDR1 is MNHEY and CDR2 is SVGAGI in the germline V gene. CDR3 residues: CASKGQGLTEQYF. The CDR3 nucleotides are TGTGCCAGCAAAGGACAGGGCCTAACCGAGCAGTACTTC.

There are a few counts of this clonotype. The CDR3 reads CASSPSGDEQYF. The CDR3 DNA reads TGTGCCAGCTCACCATCGGGAGACGAGCAGTACTTC. The chain is built from TRBV18 and TRBJ2-7, with a possible D match to TRBD2 (6 bases). CDR3 length: 12 amino acids. The ends were cut back, 2 bases at V and 5 bases at J, with 7 bases in the middle. The germline V gene encodes CDR1 KGHSH and CDR2 LQKENI.

This clonotype was recorded many times. V is TRBV12-3 or TRBV12-4 and J is TRBJ2-7; tentative D call: TRBD1 (5 bases). Trimming removed 5 bases from V and 2 bases from J, with 16 bases in between. The CDR3 is 15 residues long. The CDR3 DNA sequence: TGTGCCAGCAGTCCAATCCAAGCAGGGACCTACGAGCAGTACTTC. It is translated as CASSPIQAGTYEQYF.

This clonotype was recorded at least ten times. This chain uses TRBV7-2 with TRBJ1-6; D call uncertain. In germline, CDR1 is SGHTA, CDR2 FQGNSA. The CDR3 spans 18 residues. V lost 0 bases to trimming and J lost 0 bases, with 12 bases between them. In DNA form, the CDR3 reads TGTGCCAGCAGCTTAGCAGGAGGGAGAAGCTCCTATAATTCACCCCTCCACTTT. It encodes CASSLAGGRSSYNSPLHF.

This clonotype was seen at least ten times. The chain links TRBV19 to TRBJ1-1, with 10 bases aligning to TRBD1. The CDR3 spans 16 residues. V was pared by 5 bases and J by 1 base, with 7 bases of the junction left unmatched. Germline CDR1 is LNHDA and CDR2 is SQIVND (reference sequence). This chain's CDR3 is CASSPDRGRGNTEAFF. DNA for the CDR3: TGTGCCAGTAGTCCGGACAGGGGGAGGGGGAACACTGAAGCTTTCTTT.

The table lists this clonotype with many counts. V usage is TRBV12-2 and J usage is TRBJ1-1; the DNA was not used to check the table's D call, TRBD1. TRBV12-2 is labeled a pseudogene. This CDR3 has 17 amino acids. In nucleotides, the CDR3 is TGTGCAAGTCGCCCCAAAGCCGGACAGGGGCAGAACACTGAAGCTTTCTTT. The encoded protein is CASRPKAGQGQNTEAFF.

This clonotype was picked up many times. This chain uses TRBV5-1 with TRBJ1-3, with a possible D match to TRBD1 (5 bases). Germline values: CDR1 SGHRS, CDR2 YFSETQ. The CDR3 runs to 15 residues. V was shortened by 2 bases and J by 0 bases, with 9 bases between the two germline ends. The DNA for the CDR3 is TGCGCCAGCAGCTTTGAGGGGAGCTCTGGAAACACCATATATTTT. Encoded protein: CASSFEGSSGNTIYF.

This clonotype has a count of ten or more. V gene TRBV7-8 combines with J gene TRBJ2-1, with 11 nucleotides matching TRBD2. CDR1 is SGHVS and CDR2 is FQNEAQ in the germline V gene. With V trimmed by 2 bases and J by 3 bases, 9 bases remained unmatched. The CDR3 spans 18 residues. The CDR3, as DNA: TGTGCCAGCAGCTTAATATATAGCGGGGGGGCCGACTACAATGAGCAGTTCTTC. Protein sequence: CASSLIYSGGADYNEQFF.

This clonotype was seen repeatedly, ten times or more. The V and J genes are TRBV29-1 and TRBJ1-6; 9 positions match TRBD1. The CDR3 has 14 amino acids. V lost 5 bases, J lost 8 bases, and 7 bases stayed unmatched. Germline V gene lookup returns CDR1 SQVTM and CDR2 ANQGSEA. In DNA, the CDR3 is TGCAGCGTTTCAACCGGGACAGGGCATTCACCCCTCCACTTT. This sequence encodes CSVSTGTGHSPLHF. The variable domain in full, with the rest retrieved from reference TRBV29-1 and TRBJ1-6, is SAVISQKPSRDICQRGTSLTIQCQVDSQVTMMFWYRQQPGQSLTLIATANQGSEATYESGFVIDKFPISRPNLTFSTLTVSNMSPEDSSIYLCSVSTGTGHSPLHFGNGTRLTVT.

At least ten counts were recorded for this clonotype. This chain links TRBV6-6 with TRBJ2-7; tentative D call: TRBD2 (6 bases). The CDR3 sequence is 14 residues long. Trimming removed 0 bases at V and 0 bases at J, with 6 bases between. Germline CDR1 reads MNHNY; CDR2 reads SVGAGI (reference sequence). In DNA, the CDR3 is TGTGCCAGCAGTTACTCGGGAGGCTCCTACGAGCAGTACTTC. Translated: CASSYSGGSYEQYF.

The J gene is TRBJ1-1, the V gene TRBV29-1; D possibly corresponds to TRBD1 (6 bases). CDR3 size: 14 residues. Germline CDR1 and CDR2: SQVTM and ANQGSEA. V was cut by 6 bases and J by 1 base, with 15 bases left in between. The CDR3 protein is CSVQGPGSNTEAFF. The CDR3 region has the DNA TGCAGCGTACAGGGTCCTGGCTCGAACACTGAAGCTTTCTTT.

This clonotype was recorded at least ten times. The genes are TRBV7-3 and TRBJ1-2; 10 bases are a match to TRBD1. V trimming: 5 bases; J trimming: 5 bases; junction bases outside the gene matches: 5. Germline CDR1 reads SGHTA; CDR2 reads FQGTGA. The CDR3 extends over 14 amino acids. The chain's CDR3 is CASSPDRGEYGYTF. The DNA of the CDR3 is TGTGCCAGCAGCCCGGACAGGGGGGAATATGGCTACACCTTC. The variable domain in full, with the rest retrieved from reference TRBV7-3 and TRBJ1-2, is GAGVSQTPSNKVTEKGKYVELRCDPISGHTALYWYRQSLGQGPEFLIYFQGTGAADDSGLPNDRFFAVRPEGSVSTLKIQRTERGDSAVYLCASSPDRGEYGYTFGSGTRLTVV.

This clonotype was observed many times. CDR3 DNA sequence: TGTGCCAGTATCCCCACGGGAGAAAACATTCAGTACTTC. This translates into CASIPTGENIQYF. The chain carries TRBV19 and TRBJ2-4; possibly TRBD2 for D (6 bases). V lost 7 bases, J lost 5 bases, and 12 bases lay in between. Per the germline V gene, CDR1 is LNHDA and CDR2 is SQIVND (reference sequence). The CDR3 is 13 residues long.